These T cell receptor beta chains were read from a single sample in a study of blood T cell repertoires in COVID-19. Profiling relied on immunoSEQ multiplex PCR, and the TCRdb table lists in-frame clones only, not all of them. The top ten clones hold 1% to 1.5% of a sample with about 300,000 clones, around 87% of them seen once. Sample: peripheral blood. The receptors come from a man aged 70 or older with acute or convalescent COVID-19. The CDR3 runs from the conserved cysteine through the conserved F or W. The D gene is left open where the match is weak. A clone size is listed for some rows: how often the clone was seen (once, few, many), or a class if it is expanded.

v_gene	abundance	len	d_gene	j_gene	CDR3aa	CDR3nt
TRBV5-1	.	15	.	TRBJ1-4	CASSLTGSRDEKLFF	TGCGCCAGCAGCTTGACAGGGTCTCGGGATGAAAAACTGTTTTTT
TRBV19	.	16	.	TRBJ2-3	CASSTNGLYSTDTQYF	TGTGCCAGTAGTACGAACGGGTTGTATAGCACAGATACGCAGTATTTT
TRBV19	.	13	.	TRBJ1-2	CASSARASYGYTF	TGTGCCAGCAGCGCCAGGGCATCCTATGGCTACACCTTC
TRBV4-1	.	21	.	TRBJ1-3	CASSQTLPGSSVPFSGNTIYF	TGCGCCAGCAGCCAAACTTTACCGGGATCCTCCGTTCCGTTCTCTGGAAACACCATATATTTT
TRBV7-2	.	12	TRBD1	TRBJ1-1	CASSLDRVSAFF	TGTGCCAGCAGCTTGGACAGGGTATCAGCTTTCTTT
TRBV14	.	14	.	TRBJ1-3	CASSPKGFGNTIYF	TGTGCCAGCAGCCCCAAGGGGTTCGGGAACACCATATATTTT
TRBV19	.	16	TRBD2	TRBJ2-2	CASSMPRTSYSGELFF	TGTGCCAGTAGTATGCCCCGGACTAGCTACAGCGGGGAGCTGTTTTTT
TRBV28	.	16	TRBD1	TRBJ1-6	CASRPPGQGVHSPLHF	TGTGCCAGCAGGCCCCCGGGACAGGGGGTCCATTCACCCCTCCACTTT
TRBV5-1	.	13	.	TRBJ1-4	CASSLVSYEKLFF	TGCGCCAGCAGCTTGGTGTCCTACGAAAAACTGTTTTTT
TRBV28	.	14	TRBD1	TRBJ1-1	CASSFDRGLTEAFF	TGTGCCAGCAGTTTCGACAGGGGCCTCACTGAAGCTTTCTTT
TRBV5-1	.	16	TRBD2	TRBJ2-3	CASSLGLAGNTDTQYF	TGCGCCAGCAGCCTGGGACTAGCGGGAAATACAGATACGCAGTATTTT
TRBV7-2	few	15	.	TRBJ2-7	CASSSRTVSSYEQYF	TGTGCCAGCAGCTCCCGGACTGTGAGCTCCTACGAGCAGTACTTC
TRBV28	.	16	.	TRBJ1-5	CASSFASGGRNQPQHF	TGTGCCAGCAGTTTTGCTTCGGGGGGCCGTAATCAGCCCCAGCATTTT
TRBV9	.	13	.	TRBJ2-7	CASSPRTEREQYF	TGTGCCAGCAGCCCCCGGACAGAACGCGAGCAGTACTTC